This T cell receptor beta chain was identified in a study of response to subunit inactivated influenza vaccine. TCRdb reanalysed the RT-PCR reads using MiXCR and keeps one entry per CDR3 protein. The table includes under 550,000 distinct CDR3 sequences, more than 7% detected once. CDR1 is LNHNV and CDR2 is YYDKDF in the germline V gene (reference sequence). The CDR3 runs 15 residues. V was pared by 2 bases and J by 4 bases, with 11 bases between. This clonotype was found a few times. The sequence came from a man aged 45 to 75 who received an inactivated influenza vaccine. V is TRBV15 and J is TRBJ2-2, with a possible D match to TRBD2 (6 bases). The material was PBMCs from blood, obtained roughly 24 months after vaccination. CDR3 region: CATSRRRAGTGELFF. The DNA of the CDR3 is TGTGCCACCAGCAGACGGAGGGCGGGCACCGGGGAGCTGTTTTTT.